This TCR beta chain was identified in a study of T cell responses to AZD1222 COVID-19 vaccine (dated by TCRdb to about 2021). With regard to the full study: A total of 230 to 250 trial participants underwent TCR sequencing, of whom about 200 had received two doses of AZD1222 and approximately 26 had received two doses of the MenACWY control vaccine. Trial participants were enrolled into age subgroups of 18-55, 56-69 and 70-plus years, which contained about 150, 27 and 61 TCR-sequenced participants, respectively.

Comment on this clone: Its antigen is currently not known. Base qualities are not recorded, but no much larger clone differs from it by a single base.

The CDR3 regions of human TCRbeta chains were subjected to immunosequencing. The authors' analysis ran thus. Repertoire TCRs were checked for matches against a reference library of SARS-CoV-2-specific TCRs that had been generated using the MIRA antigen-specificity platform. Breadth was defined as the fraction of unique TCRs that were SARS-CoV-2-associated. Depth was defined as the fraction of total T cells that were SARS-CoV-2-associated. Using the MIRA data, every spike-specific TCR was mapped to the spike region that the TCR reacted to and assigned to either a CD4 or a CD8 class. Log10-transformed breadth and depth values were compared by one-way ANOVA with Sidak's multiple comparisons tests. TCRdb retrieved this table from immuneACCESS and kept in-frame rearrangements only. Not all clones are present; in checked studies, unresolved V genes account for under half, and no reason is known for the remainder. From that table come the V and J calls and clone size; the DNA was used to work out D and trimming. Here the sample has some 150,000 clones; roughly 90% occur a single time. The top ten clones comprise about 4.3% of the sample.

This sample's time point label indicates: about 28 days (+/-7) after the second vaccine dose. AZD1222 recipients whose second dose came at about 4 weeks and those whose second dose came at about 12 weeks were combined into one group, since spike-specific TCR depth and breadth did not differ between the two schedules. The vaccinee samples were drawn from two UK trials, COV001 and COV002, one of which was a single-blind randomized controlled phase 2/3 trial testing AZD1222 (ChAdOx1 nCoV-19) in healthy adults. For TCRbeta chain sequencing, PBMC samples were collected from trial participants at day 0 and at day 28 after the second dose. The research as a whole found: After two AZD1222 doses, both the breadth and the depth of spike-specific TCRs were significantly higher than at day 0 and than in MenACWY recipients. The 56-69-year group was small, and its depth increase did not reach significance, likely because of low power. Most participants were white British and females outnumbered males, and the authors suggested that clonal diversity may have been underestimated. Conclusions about previously exposed vaccinees were limited because only 5 or 6 AZD1222 recipients were SARS-CoV-2 seropositive at baseline. CD4 TCRs associated with the vaccine covered the entire spike protein, and the dominant responses were in regions 160-218 and 743-854. No day 14 peak-response samples were available, so repertoires were characterized only after the peak T cell response. Reportedly, close to half of the unique spike-specific TCRs recognized epitopes lying outside the regions that are mutated in the B.1.351 and B.1.1.7 variants.

According to the germline V gene, CDR1 reads SGHTA and CDR2 reads FQGNSA. V is clipped by 5 bases and J by 2 bases, and the sequence between their germline boundaries is 13 bases long. Measured from the cysteine to the phenylalanine, the CDR3 is 15 residues long. The CDR3 DNA has 45 bases and is translated from base 1. The sequenced sample was peripheral blood, obtained 28 days after the second AZD1222 dose. This TCR was sampled from an adult who received the AZD1222 COVID-19 vaccine. In this chain, TRBV7-2 is recombined with TRBJ1-3, with no reliable assignment of the D segment. The CDR3: CASSHRDSPGNTIYF. The DNA reads TGTGCCAGCAGCCATAGGGATTCCCCTGGAAACACCATATATTTT.